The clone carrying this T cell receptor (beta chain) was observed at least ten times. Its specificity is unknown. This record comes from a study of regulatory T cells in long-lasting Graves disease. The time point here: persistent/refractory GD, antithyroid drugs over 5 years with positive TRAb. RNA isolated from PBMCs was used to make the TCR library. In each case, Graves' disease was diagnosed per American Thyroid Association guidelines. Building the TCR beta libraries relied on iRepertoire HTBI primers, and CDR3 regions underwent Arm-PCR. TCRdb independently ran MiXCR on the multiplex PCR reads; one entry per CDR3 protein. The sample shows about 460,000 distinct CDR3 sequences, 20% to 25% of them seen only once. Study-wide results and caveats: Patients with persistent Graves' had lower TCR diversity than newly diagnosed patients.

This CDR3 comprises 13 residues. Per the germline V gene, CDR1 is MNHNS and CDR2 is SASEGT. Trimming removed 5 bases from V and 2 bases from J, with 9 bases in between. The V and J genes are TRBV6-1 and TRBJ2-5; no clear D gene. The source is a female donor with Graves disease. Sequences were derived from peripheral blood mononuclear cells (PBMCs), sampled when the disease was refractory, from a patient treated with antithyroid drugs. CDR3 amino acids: CASSPGNQETQYF. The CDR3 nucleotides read TGTGCCAGCAGTCCAGGCAATCAAGAGACCCAGTACTTC.